The rows below give T cell receptor beta chains drawn from one sample of a study of identical twins. TCRdb itself ran the 5' RACE reads through MiXCR, one entry per CDR3 protein. The data hold under 900,000 distinct CDR3 sequences, with about 18% observed a single time. This same sample was also taken into another study, of T cells expressing NK-cell markers.

The specimen sequenced was PBMCs. These TCRs come from a woman under 30 in good health. The CDR3 runs from the conserved cysteine through the conserved F or W. Fields, in order: D gene, V gene, clone size, J gene, CDR3 DNA, CDR3 protein. A D gene is named only where the DNA matches it firmly. Size values are once, few and many counts, or a class for expanded clones, and some rows have none.

D gene: TRBD1
V gene: TRBV29-1
clone size: -
J gene: TRBJ2-1
CDR3 DNA: TGCAGCGTCGACAGGGGGGGAAGTGAGCAGTTCTTC
CDR3 protein: CSVDRGGSEQFF

D gene: TRBD1
V gene: TRBV5-6
clone size: -
J gene: TRBJ2-7
CDR3 DNA: TGTGCCAGCAGCTTCTACGACAGGGAAAGCTACGAGCAGTACTTC
CDR3 protein: CASSFYDRESYEQYF

D gene: -
V gene: TRBV20-1
clone size: -
J gene: TRBJ2-7
CDR3 DNA: TGCAGTGCCACTCCCCTCCGCGGGTACGAGCAGTACTTC
CDR3 protein: CSATPLRGYEQYF

D gene: TRBD1
V gene: TRBV20-1
clone size: -
J gene: TRBJ1-5
CDR3 DNA: TGCAGTGCCGCCGGGACAGGGAGGCGCAATCAGCCCCAGCATTTT
CDR3 protein: CSAAGTGRRNQPQHF

D gene: TRBD2
V gene: TRBV5-6
clone size: few
J gene: TRBJ2-5
CDR3 DNA: TGTGCCAGCTCGGAGGGGACTAGCGGGGGGGCCGAGGAGACCCAGTACTTC
CDR3 protein: CASSEGTSGGAEETQYF

D gene: -
V gene: TRBV12-3/TRBV12-4
clone size: few
J gene: TRBJ2-6
CDR3 DNA: TGTGCCAGCAGTTCCTGGACGGCGAGCGGGGCCAACGTCCTGACTTTC
CDR3 protein: CASSSWTASGANVLTF

D gene: -
V gene: TRBV6-1
clone size: -
J gene: TRBJ1-2
CDR3 DNA: TGTGCCAGCACCGAGGACAGCAACTATGGCTACACCTTC
CDR3 protein: CASTEDSNYGYTF

D gene: -
V gene: TRBV5-1
clone size: few
J gene: TRBJ2-7
CDR3 DNA: TGCGCCAGCAGCTTACATGACAGCTACGAGCAGTACTTC
CDR3 protein: CASSLHDSYEQYF

D gene: TRBD2
V gene: TRBV14
clone size: -
J gene: TRBJ2-3
CDR3 DNA: TGTGCCAGCAGCCTTATAGCGGGGCTGGCAGATACGCAGTATTTT
CDR3 protein: CASSLIAGLADTQYF

D gene: -
V gene: TRBV6-2/TRBV6-3
clone size: many
J gene: TRBJ2-1
CDR3 DNA: TGTGCCAGCAGTGACCGGGACTACAATGAGCAGTTCTTC
CDR3 protein: CASSDRDYNEQFF

D gene: -
V gene: TRBV5-1
clone size: many
J gene: TRBJ2-1
CDR3 DNA: TGCGCCAGCAGCTTGGGTGGGGGAAGGAATGAGCAGTTCTTC
CDR3 protein: CASSLGGGRNEQFF

D gene: TRBD2
V gene: TRBV15
clone size: few
J gene: TRBJ2-7
CDR3 DNA: TGTGCCACCAGCGCTTCTCTCACTAGCGGTAACCCCGAGCAGTACTTC
CDR3 protein: CATSASLTSGNPEQYF

D gene: -
V gene: TRBV12-3/TRBV12-4
clone size: -
J gene: TRBJ2-5
CDR3 DNA: TGTGCCAGCAGTTTTGGCTCCTCGCTCCAAGAGACCCAGTACTTC
CDR3 protein: CASSFGSSLQETQYF

D gene: -
V gene: TRBV18
clone size: many
J gene: TRBJ2-3
CDR3 DNA: TGTGCCAGCAGCCCCTTAGCGACAGATACGCAGTATTTT
CDR3 protein: CASSPLATDTQYF

D gene: TRBD2
V gene: TRBV20-1
clone size: -
J gene: TRBJ2-1
CDR3 DNA: TGCAGTGCTAGTAGTGGGACTAGTGTTGGGTTGGGGGAGCAGTTCTTC
CDR3 protein: CSASSGTSVGLGEQFF

D gene: -
V gene: TRBV18
clone size: -
J gene: TRBJ2-5
CDR3 DNA: TGTGCCAGCTCACCACGACTTGGGCTTCAGCAAGAGACCCAGTACTTC
CDR3 protein: CASSPRLGLQQETQYF

D gene: -
V gene: TRBV20-1
clone size: many
J gene: TRBJ1-1
CDR3 DNA: TGCAGTGCTAGAGGGGGCACTGAAGCTTTCTTT
CDR3 protein: CSARGGTEAFF

D gene: -
V gene: TRBV12-3/TRBV12-4
clone size: -
J gene: TRBJ2-1
CDR3 DNA: TGTGCCAGCAGCCGCCGTCTCAATGAGCAGTTCTTC
CDR3 protein: CASSRRLNEQFF

D gene: -
V gene: TRBV3-1
clone size: few
J gene: TRBJ2-7
CDR3 DNA: TGTGCCAGCAGCCATCACGACGGCTACGAGCAGTACTTC
CDR3 protein: CASSHHDGYEQYF

D gene: -
V gene: TRBV6-1
clone size: -
J gene: TRBJ2-1
CDR3 DNA: TGTGCCAGCAGCCCAGCAGGGGCGGGTGAGCAGTTCTTC
CDR3 protein: CASSPAGAGEQFF

D gene: -
V gene: TRBV25-1
clone size: few
J gene: TRBJ1-2
CDR3 DNA: TGTGCCAGCAGCCCCGGAGGGGCTAGTGGCTACACCTTC
CDR3 protein: CASSPGGASGYTF

D gene: -
V gene: TRBV12-3/TRBV12-4
clone size: -
J gene: TRBJ1-4
CDR3 DNA: TGTGCCAGCAGTTTCCCCCACAGGGCTAATCGAAAACTGTTTTTT
CDR3 protein: CASSFPHRANRKLFF

D gene: -
V gene: TRBV3-1
clone size: -
J gene: TRBJ1-1
CDR3 DNA: TGTGCCAGCAGCCAACGGGGGGCGAGCACTGAAGCTTTCTTT
CDR3 protein: CASSQRGASTEAFF

D gene: TRBD2
V gene: TRBV5-5
clone size: -
J gene: TRBJ2-5
CDR3 DNA: TGTGCCAGCAGCTTCCGGACTAGCGGGGGGGCCGGGGAGACCCAGTACTTC
CDR3 protein: CASSFRTSGGAGETQYF

D gene: -
V gene: TRBV28
clone size: few
J gene: TRBJ2-1
CDR3 DNA: TGTGCCAGCAGTTTAATAGTGGAGTCCTACAATGAGCAGTTCTTC
CDR3 protein: CASSLIVESYNEQFF

D gene: -
V gene: TRBV10-3
clone size: -
J gene: TRBJ1-3
CDR3 DNA: TGTGCCATCAGTGAGACTGGAAACACCATATATTTT
CDR3 protein: CAISETGNTIYF

D gene: -
V gene: TRBV9
clone size: -
J gene: TRBJ2-7
CDR3 DNA: TGTGCCAGCAGCGTGACAGGGGAGGGGGAGCAGTACTTC
CDR3 protein: CASSVTGEGEQYF

D gene: TRBD1
V gene: TRBV12-3/TRBV12-4
clone size: few
J gene: TRBJ1-5
CDR3 DNA: TGTGCCAGCAGAGGGACAGGGGCCAATCAGCCCCAGCATTTT
CDR3 protein: CASRGTGANQPQHF

D gene: -
V gene: TRBV20-1
clone size: -
J gene: TRBJ2-7
CDR3 DNA: TGCAGTGCTAGAGTTAATAGCGGAACCTACGAGCAGTACTTC
CDR3 protein: CSARVNSGTYEQYF

D gene: -
V gene: TRBV20-1
clone size: -
J gene: TRBJ1-4
CDR3 DNA: TGCAGCGCCGGTCGCGGATATAATGAAAAACTGTTTTTT
CDR3 protein: CSAGRGYNEKLFF

D gene: TRBD1
V gene: TRBV5-5
clone size: -
J gene: TRBJ1-1
CDR3 DNA: TGTGCCAGCAGCATTTGGACAGGGCAAGCTTTCTTT
CDR3 protein: CASSIWTGQAFF

D gene: TRBD2
V gene: TRBV6-5
clone size: few
J gene: TRBJ2-1
CDR3 DNA: TGTGCCAGCAGTTGGAGCGGGAGAGAGCAGTTCTTC
CDR3 protein: CASSWSGREQFF

D gene: TRBD1
V gene: TRBV27
clone size: -
J gene: TRBJ2-1
CDR3 DNA: TGTGCCACCTCGGACAGGGGAACGAGCGAGCAGTTCTTC
CDR3 protein: CATSDRGTSEQFF

D gene: -
V gene: TRBV5-1
clone size: -
J gene: TRBJ2-1
CDR3 DNA: TGCGCCAGCAGCCCACCGGGGGTGGTTAATGAGCAGTTCTTC
CDR3 protein: CASSPPGVVNEQFF

D gene: -
V gene: TRBV4-3
clone size: few
J gene: TRBJ1-1
CDR3 DNA: TGCGCCAGCAGCCGGAAGTTGAACACTGAAGCTTTCTTT
CDR3 protein: CASSRKLNTEAFF

D gene: TRBD2
V gene: TRBV11-2
clone size: -
J gene: TRBJ2-1
CDR3 DNA: TGTGCCAGCAGCTTTCAAAGCGGGGTCTACAATGAGCAGTTCTTC
CDR3 protein: CASSFQSGVYNEQFF

D gene: TRBD1
V gene: TRBV12-3/TRBV12-4
clone size: few
J gene: TRBJ1-2
CDR3 DNA: TGTGCCAGCAGTCTCGACCGGACAGGGGGCGGTCACGGCTACACCTTC
CDR3 protein: CASSLDRTGGGHGYTF

D gene: -
V gene: TRBV6-1
clone size: -
J gene: TRBJ2-1
CDR3 DNA: TGTGCCAGCAGTGATCAGTTCTCCTACAATGAGCAGTTCTTC
CDR3 protein: CASSDQFSYNEQFF

D gene: -
V gene: TRBV7-9
clone size: many
J gene: TRBJ1-2
CDR3 DNA: TGTGCCAGCAGCTTCGGTACCTATGGCTACACCTTC
CDR3 protein: CASSFGTYGYTF

D gene: TRBD2
V gene: TRBV12-5
clone size: -
J gene: TRBJ2-7
CDR3 DNA: TGTGCTAGTGGGGGGACTAACGAGCAGTACTTC
CDR3 protein: CASGGTNEQYF

D gene: -
V gene: TRBV20-1
clone size: -
J gene: TRBJ2-1
CDR3 DNA: TGCAGTGCTTCCGACGAGGAGCAGTTCTTC
CDR3 protein: CSASDEEQFF

D gene: -
V gene: TRBV20-1
clone size: few
J gene: TRBJ1-1
CDR3 DNA: TGCAGTGCTAGAGTTCCGACGAGGAGTAACGCTGAAGCTTTCTTT
CDR3 protein: CSARVPTRSNAEAFF

D gene: -
V gene: TRBV7-2
clone size: -
J gene: TRBJ2-1
CDR3 DNA: TGTGCCAGCGTCTGGTACAATGAGCAGTTCTTC
CDR3 protein: CASVWYNEQFF

D gene: TRBD1
V gene: TRBV7-8
clone size: many
J gene: TRBJ2-5
CDR3 DNA: TGTGCCAGCAGCTCCCCGGGACAGGGGGCTGGGGAGACCCAGTACTTC
CDR3 protein: CASSSPGQGAGETQYF

D gene: TRBD2
V gene: TRBV7-9
clone size: -
J gene: TRBJ2-7
CDR3 DNA: TGTGCCAGCAGCCTTAGAGCGGGAGCGTCGAGAAACGAGCAGTACTTC
CDR3 protein: CASSLRAGASRNEQYF

D gene: TRBD2
V gene: TRBV14
clone size: -
J gene: TRBJ2-1
CDR3 DNA: TGTGCCAGCAGCCAATGGAGGGGGACTAGCAATGAGCAGTTCTTC
CDR3 protein: CASSQWRGTSNEQFF

D gene: TRBD2
V gene: TRBV7-2
clone size: -
J gene: TRBJ2-1
CDR3 DNA: TGTGCCAGCAGCTTAGTGGCCCTAGCGCGGGGGAATGAGCAGTTCTTC
CDR3 protein: CASSLVALARGNEQFF

D gene: TRBD1
V gene: TRBV12-3/TRBV12-4
clone size: many
J gene: TRBJ1-2
CDR3 DNA: TGTGCCACCGGGGACAGGGGCAATGGTGGCTACACCTTC
CDR3 protein: CATGDRGNGGYTF

D gene: -
V gene: TRBV12-3/TRBV12-4
clone size: many
J gene: TRBJ1-2
CDR3 DNA: TGTGCCAGCAGTTTATTGGGTGGCTACACCTTC
CDR3 protein: CASSLLGGYTF

D gene: TRBD2
V gene: TRBV7-2
clone size: few
J gene: TRBJ2-1
CDR3 DNA: TGTGCCAGCAGCTTAGATTCAGCGGGAGCCTACAATGAGCAGTTCTTC
CDR3 protein: CASSLDSAGAYNEQFF

D gene: TRBD2
V gene: TRBV12-3/TRBV12-4
clone size: -
J gene: TRBJ2-2
CDR3 DNA: TGTGCCAGCACGGGGGGGCCTCGGGGGGAGCTGTTTTTT
CDR3 protein: CASTGGPRGELFF

D gene: TRBD2
V gene: TRBV5-1
clone size: few
J gene: TRBJ2-7
CDR3 DNA: TGCGCCAGCAGCCCCCGGGAGGCCTACGAGCAGTACTTC
CDR3 protein: CASSPREAYEQYF

D gene: TRBD2
V gene: TRBV5-1
clone size: few
J gene: TRBJ2-1
CDR3 DNA: TGCGCCAGCAGCTTGCCGCTAGCGGGAGGGCATGAGCAGTTCTTC
CDR3 protein: CASSLPLAGGHEQFF

D gene: TRBD1
V gene: TRBV24-1
clone size: -
J gene: TRBJ1-1
CDR3 DNA: TGTGCCACCAGTGAAAGACAGGGCCCAGATATGAACACTGAAGCTTTCTTT
CDR3 protein: CATSERQGPDMNTEAFF

D gene: TRBD2
V gene: TRBV6-1
clone size: many
J gene: TRBJ2-2
CDR3 DNA: TGTGCCAGCCGGGGACTAGCGAACACCGGGGAGCTGTTTTTT
CDR3 protein: CASRGLANTGELFF